These T cell receptor beta chains were read from a single sample in a study of T cells in Graves' hyperthyroidism and ophthalmopathy. TCRdb ran MiXCR on the multiplex PCR reads and lists one entry per CDR3 protein. Among hundreds of thousands of distinct CDR3 sequences listed, roughly 13% were seen once. Sequenced input: blood. The receptors derive from a woman younger than 35 with Graves' hyperthyroidism. Each CDR3 is given with its conserved first and last residue. A D gene is named only where the DNA matches it firmly. Clone sizes are given selectively: once, few, many, or a class where the clone is expanded.

clone size: many; V gene: TRBV2; D gene: .; J gene: TRBJ2-1; CDR3 length: 13; CDR3 DNA: TGTGCCAGCAGTGAACAGTTTTACAATGAGCAGTTCTTC; CDR3 protein: CASSEQFYNEQFF
clone size: many; V gene: TRBV29-1; D gene: .; J gene: TRBJ2-3; CDR3 length: 13; CDR3 DNA: TGCAGCGTGGTGAATCGGGGCACAGATACGCAGTATTTT; CDR3 protein: CSVVNRGTDTQYF
clone size: .; V gene: TRBV7-2; D gene: .; J gene: TRBJ2-7; CDR3 length: 13; CDR3 DNA: TGTGCCAGCAGCTTAAAGGCAGCCTCCGAGCAGTACTTC; CDR3 protein: CASSLKAASEQYF
clone size: many; V gene: TRBV30; D gene: .; J gene: TRBJ1-3; CDR3 length: 16; CDR3 DNA: TGTGCCTGGAGCGGTGGGTGGCATCCCTCTGGAAACACCATATATTTT; CDR3 protein: CAWSGGWHPSGNTIYF
clone size: .; V gene: TRBV19; D gene: TRBD2; J gene: TRBJ2-2; CDR3 length: 16; CDR3 DNA: TGTGCCAGTAGTATATGGGAGGGGCAGAACACCGGGGAGCTGTTTTTT; CDR3 protein: CASSIWEGQNTGELFF
clone size: .; V gene: TRBV11-2; D gene: .; J gene: TRBJ2-1; CDR3 length: 15; CDR3 DNA: TGTGCCAGCAGCCATAGGTCGGGGGCCTACAATGAGCAGTTCTTC; CDR3 protein: CASSHRSGAYNEQFF
clone size: many; V gene: TRBV18; D gene: .; J gene: TRBJ2-7; CDR3 length: 14; CDR3 DNA: TGTGCCAGCTCACCAAGCAGATATCCCTACGAGCAGTACTTC; CDR3 protein: CASSPSRYPYEQYF
clone size: many; V gene: TRBV20-1; D gene: .; J gene: TRBJ2-4; CDR3 length: 19; CDR3 DNA: TGCAGTGCTAGAGATTGGGGCCAGCCCCTCTCTATCGCGGGCCTAATTCAGTACTTC; CDR3 protein: CSARDWGQPLSIAGLIQYF
clone size: many; V gene: TRBV20-1; D gene: .; J gene: TRBJ1-2; CDR3 length: 10; CDR3 DNA: TGCAGTGCCCCCGGGGCCGGCTACACCTTC; CDR3 protein: CSAPGAGYTF
clone size: many; V gene: TRBV10-3; D gene: .; J gene: TRBJ1-1; CDR3 length: 14; CDR3 DNA: TGTGCCATCAGTGAGTCGCCTGGGAACACTGAAGCTTTCTTT; CDR3 protein: CAISESPGNTEAFF
clone size: many; V gene: TRBV30; D gene: .; J gene: TRBJ2-2; CDR3 length: 15; CDR3 DNA: TGTGCCTGGGCCCAAAAGTTAAGGAACACCGGGGAGCTGTTTTTT; CDR3 protein: CAWAQKLRNTGELFF
clone size: few; V gene: TRBV4-1; D gene: .; J gene: TRBJ1-4; CDR3 length: 13; CDR3 DNA: TGCGCCAGCTCCCGGGCAACTAATGAAAAACTGTTTTTT; CDR3 protein: CASSRATNEKLFF
clone size: many; V gene: TRBV9; D gene: TRBD1; J gene: TRBJ2-1; CDR3 length: 15; CDR3 DNA: TGTGCCAGCAGCTTCGACAGGGGGATCCACAATGAGCAGTTCTTC; CDR3 protein: CASSFDRGIHNEQFF
clone size: many; V gene: TRBV5-1; D gene: TRBD2; J gene: TRBJ2-3; CDR3 length: 15; CDR3 DNA: TGTGCCAGCAGTTTGACCAGCGGGGGGACAGATACGCAGTATTTT; CDR3 protein: CASSLTSGGTDTQYF
clone size: .; V gene: TRBV20-1; D gene: .; J gene: TRBJ1-1; CDR3 length: 14; CDR3 DNA: TGCAGTGCTAGCAGACAGACCGTGAACACTGAAGCTTTCTTT; CDR3 protein: CSASRQTVNTEAFF
clone size: many; V gene: TRBV12-3/TRBV12-4; D gene: TRBD1; J gene: TRBJ1-4; CDR3 length: 16; CDR3 DNA: TGTGCCAGCAGTCATTACGTCGGGACAGTAAATGAAAAACTGTTTTTT; CDR3 protein: CASSHYVGTVNEKLFF
clone size: many; V gene: TRBV7-9; D gene: .; J gene: TRBJ2-7; CDR3 length: 16; CDR3 DNA: TGTGCCAGCAGCAGTGTAACAGGGCGTCGAAACTACGAGCAGTACTTC; CDR3 protein: CASSSVTGRRNYEQYF
clone size: few; V gene: TRBV7-9; D gene: TRBD2; J gene: TRBJ2-3; CDR3 length: 19; CDR3 DNA: TGTGCCAGCAGCTCCAACTCAAAAACTAGCGGGAGGGCCGAATATACGCAGTATTTT; CDR3 protein: CASSSNSKTSGRAEYTQYF
clone size: many; V gene: TRBV9; D gene: .; J gene: TRBJ2-5; CDR3 length: 15; CDR3 DNA: TGTGCCAGCAGCGTAGCTGGGTCTGTCCAAGAGACCCAGTACTTC; CDR3 protein: CASSVAGSVQETQYF
clone size: many; V gene: TRBV20-1; D gene: TRBD1; J gene: TRBJ2-5; CDR3 length: 17; CDR3 DNA: TGCAGTGCAACACCCAGGACAGGCTCGGCACCGAAGGAGACCCAGTACTTC; CDR3 protein: CSATPRTGSAPKETQYF
clone size: once; V gene: TRBV29-1; D gene: .; J gene: TRBJ2-7; CDR3 length: 13; CDR3 DNA: TGCAGCGCCGGACACTCCAGGACCTCCGAGCAGTACTTC; CDR3 protein: CSAGHSRTSEQYF
clone size: many; V gene: TRBV5-1; D gene: .; J gene: TRBJ1-2; CDR3 length: 11; CDR3 DNA: TGCGCCAGCAGAAGAGACTATGGCTACACCTTC; CDR3 protein: CASRRDYGYTF
clone size: many; V gene: TRBV20-1; D gene: .; J gene: TRBJ2-3; CDR3 length: 13; CDR3 DNA: TGCAGCATAGGCCAGTTTTACACAGATACGCAGTATTTT; CDR3 protein: CSIGQFYTDTQYF
clone size: .; V gene: TRBV30; D gene: .; J gene: TRBJ2-1; CDR3 length: 14; CDR3 DNA: TGTGCCTGGGGCCAGGGGGGAGCGCTTAGTGAGCAGTTCTTC; CDR3 protein: CAWGQGGALSEQFF
clone size: many; V gene: TRBV20-1; D gene: .; J gene: TRBJ2-7; CDR3 length: 14; CDR3 DNA: TGCAGTGCTAGGAGGTTGCCGGGAACCTACGAGCAGTACTTC; CDR3 protein: CSARRLPGTYEQYF
clone size: few; V gene: TRBV20-1; D gene: TRBD2; J gene: TRBJ2-1; CDR3 length: 14; CDR3 DNA: TGCAGTGCGGAGAGCGGGGCGACTTACAATGAGCAGTTCTTC; CDR3 protein: CSAESGATYNEQFF
clone size: many; V gene: TRBV20-1; D gene: .; J gene: TRBJ2-5; CDR3 length: 13; CDR3 DNA: TGCAGCGGAGGGAGGGGGGGATCGGAGACCCAGTACTTC; CDR3 protein: CSGGRGGSETQYF
clone size: .; V gene: TRBV5-1; D gene: .; J gene: TRBJ1-4; CDR3 length: 16; CDR3 DNA: TGCGCCAGCAGCTTGGGTACTGGGCATTCCAATGAAAAACTGTTTTTT; CDR3 protein: CASSLGTGHSNEKLFF
clone size: many; V gene: TRBV2; D gene: .; J gene: TRBJ1-5; CDR3 length: 13; CDR3 DNA: TGTGCCTCGGGGGGCAGGAGGAATCAGCCCCAGCATTTT; CDR3 protein: CASGGRRNQPQHF
clone size: many; V gene: TRBV27; D gene: .; J gene: TRBJ1-6; CDR3 length: 14; CDR3 DNA: TGTGCCAGCACCTACGGGAGTTATAATTCACCCCTCCACTTT; CDR3 protein: CASTYGSYNSPLHF
clone size: many; V gene: TRBV28; D gene: TRBD1; J gene: TRBJ1-1; CDR3 length: 15; CDR3 DNA: TGTGCCAGCAGTTTATGGACAGGGTCGAACACTGAAGCTTTCTTT; CDR3 protein: CASSLWTGSNTEAFF
clone size: many; V gene: TRBV28; D gene: .; J gene: TRBJ1-1; CDR3 length: 13; CDR3 DNA: TGTGCCAGCAAGAAACAAAGGAACACTGAAGCTTTCTTT; CDR3 protein: CASKKQRNTEAFF
clone size: many; V gene: TRBV5-1; D gene: TRBD2; J gene: TRBJ2-7; CDR3 length: 16; CDR3 DNA: TGCGCCAGCAGCTCTCTTGCGGGGGGAACCACCTACGAGCAGTACTTC; CDR3 protein: CASSSLAGGTTYEQYF
clone size: many; V gene: TRBV7-2; D gene: .; J gene: TRBJ1-4; CDR3 length: 15; CDR3 DNA: TGTGCCAGCAGCTCCCAGTTTGCAACTAATGAAAAACTGTTTTTT; CDR3 protein: CASSSQFATNEKLFF
clone size: many; V gene: TRBV6-1; D gene: .; J gene: TRBJ1-5; CDR3 length: 17; CDR3 DNA: TGTGCCAGCAGTGCCGTTTACGGAAGATATAGCAATCAGCCCCAGCATTTT; CDR3 protein: CASSAVYGRYSNQPQHF
clone size: many; V gene: TRBV29-1; D gene: .; J gene: TRBJ2-1; CDR3 length: 13; CDR3 DNA: TGCAGCGCGGGGGACACCGCCTACAATGAGCAGTTCTTC; CDR3 protein: CSAGDTAYNEQFF
clone size: many; V gene: TRBV18; D gene: .; J gene: TRBJ2-7; CDR3 length: 14; CDR3 DNA: TGTGCCAGCTCACCGGACTCGGGCTCCTACGAGCAGTACTTC; CDR3 protein: CASSPDSGSYEQYF
clone size: many; V gene: TRBV19; D gene: .; J gene: TRBJ1-5; CDR3 length: 17; CDR3 DNA: TGTGCCAGTAGTGCCGGACAGCTCCTTGCCCGCAATCAGCCCCAGCATTTT; CDR3 protein: CASSAGQLLARNQPQHF
clone size: few; V gene: TRBV2; D gene: .; J gene: TRBJ1-2; CDR3 length: 13; CDR3 DNA: TGTGCCAGCAACCGCGGGAAGGTTGATGGCTACACCTTC; CDR3 protein: CASNRGKVDGYTF
clone size: many; V gene: TRBV18; D gene: .; J gene: TRBJ2-7; CDR3 length: 14; CDR3 DNA: TGTGCCAGCTCCCTCCGGGACTCCCCCTACGAGCAGTACTTC; CDR3 protein: CASSLRDSPYEQYF
clone size: many; V gene: TRBV27; D gene: .; J gene: TRBJ1-2; CDR3 length: 14; CDR3 DNA: TGTGCCAGCAGTTTATCCGGGACTCAGGGTGGCTACACCTTC; CDR3 protein: CASSLSGTQGGYTF
clone size: few; V gene: TRBV15; D gene: TRBD2; J gene: TRBJ2-3; CDR3 length: 16; CDR3 DNA: TGTGCCACCAGCAGGCCCAACCGGGGACTAGCGAGAACGCAGTATTTT; CDR3 protein: CATSRPNRGLARTQYF
clone size: many; V gene: TRBV20-1; D gene: .; J gene: TRBJ1-1; CDR3 length: 14; CDR3 DNA: TGCAGTGCCAGTGGGGGTTCTGTGAACACTGAAGCTTTCTTT; CDR3 protein: CSASGGSVNTEAFF
clone size: many; V gene: TRBV27; D gene: .; J gene: TRBJ1-1; CDR3 length: 15; CDR3 DNA: TGTGCCAGCAGCCAAAGGGGTGGGGCGTACACTGAAGCTTTCTTT; CDR3 protein: CASSQRGGAYTEAFF
clone size: .; V gene: TRBV5-1; D gene: TRBD2; J gene: TRBJ2-3; CDR3 length: 16; CDR3 DNA: TGCGCCAGCAGCTTGGGATTGGCTAGCGGATCGGATACGCAGTATTTT; CDR3 protein: CASSLGLASGSDTQYF
clone size: many; V gene: TRBV7-3; D gene: TRBD1; J gene: TRBJ1-2; CDR3 length: 13; CDR3 DNA: TGTGCCAGCAGCCACCGGGACAGGGTTGGCTACACCTTC; CDR3 protein: CASSHRDRVGYTF
clone size: .; V gene: TRBV3-1; D gene: .; J gene: TRBJ1-2; CDR3 length: 18; CDR3 DNA: TGTGCCAGCAGCCCCTTCGCGGACGGATTAAGAGTAGGGTATGGCTACACTTTC; CDR3 protein: CASSPFADGLRVGYGYTF
clone size: many; V gene: TRBV7-2; D gene: TRBD2; J gene: TRBJ2-2; CDR3 length: 16; CDR3 DNA: TGTGCCAGCAGCTTGACTAGCGGAGTGAACACCGGGGAGCTGTTTTTT; CDR3 protein: CASSLTSGVNTGELFF
clone size: many; V gene: TRBV18; D gene: .; J gene: TRBJ1-1; CDR3 length: 13; CDR3 DNA: TGTGCCAGCTCACCCTCGGGGACGGTTGAAGCTTTCTTT; CDR3 protein: CASSPSGTVEAFF
clone size: many; V gene: TRBV28; D gene: TRBD2; J gene: TRBJ2-5; CDR3 length: 15; CDR3 DNA: TGTGCCAGCAGTACAAACAGGTTGGGGGGGGAGACCCAGTACTTC; CDR3 protein: CASSTNRLGGETQYF
clone size: .; V gene: TRBV30; D gene: .; J gene: TRBJ2-1; CDR3 length: 15; CDR3 DNA: TGTGCCTGGAGTGTATCTGGAAGCTCCTACAATGAGCAGTTCTTC; CDR3 protein: CAWSVSGSSYNEQFF
clone size: few; V gene: TRBV7-2; D gene: TRBD1; J gene: TRBJ2-7; CDR3 length: 14; CDR3 DNA: TGTGCCAGCAGCAAACGGGACAGGATTTACGAGCAGTACTTC; CDR3 protein: CASSKRDRIYEQYF
clone size: many; V gene: TRBV5-5; D gene: TRBD1; J gene: TRBJ1-1; CDR3 length: 17; CDR3 DNA: TGTGCCAGCAGACAAGACAGGGGGCGACGCTTGAACACTGAAGCTTTCTTT; CDR3 protein: CASRQDRGRRLNTEAFF
clone size: .; V gene: TRBV30; D gene: .; J gene: TRBJ1-2; CDR3 length: 10; CDR3 DNA: TGTGTCTGCCGAGGGCTTGGCTACACCTTC; CDR3 protein: CVCRGLGYTF
clone size: many; V gene: TRBV28; D gene: TRBD2; J gene: TRBJ2-3; CDR3 length: 20; CDR3 DNA: TGTGCCAGCAGTTTAAAGTATCGATGGGGGGGACTAGATCTTACAGATACGCAGTATTTT; CDR3 protein: CASSLKYRWGGLDLTDTQYF
clone size: .; V gene: TRBV20-1; D gene: .; J gene: TRBJ1-1; CDR3 length: 15; CDR3 DNA: TGCAGTGCCATGAAGGGGGATTTAAGTGGGACTGAAGCTTTCTTT; CDR3 protein: CSAMKGDLSGTEAFF
clone size: .; V gene: TRBV29-1; D gene: TRBD1; J gene: TRBJ1-2; CDR3 length: 15; CDR3 DNA: TGCAGCGTTGAAGATCAACGAGGGACAGGGTTTGGCTACACCTTC; CDR3 protein: CSVEDQRGTGFGYTF